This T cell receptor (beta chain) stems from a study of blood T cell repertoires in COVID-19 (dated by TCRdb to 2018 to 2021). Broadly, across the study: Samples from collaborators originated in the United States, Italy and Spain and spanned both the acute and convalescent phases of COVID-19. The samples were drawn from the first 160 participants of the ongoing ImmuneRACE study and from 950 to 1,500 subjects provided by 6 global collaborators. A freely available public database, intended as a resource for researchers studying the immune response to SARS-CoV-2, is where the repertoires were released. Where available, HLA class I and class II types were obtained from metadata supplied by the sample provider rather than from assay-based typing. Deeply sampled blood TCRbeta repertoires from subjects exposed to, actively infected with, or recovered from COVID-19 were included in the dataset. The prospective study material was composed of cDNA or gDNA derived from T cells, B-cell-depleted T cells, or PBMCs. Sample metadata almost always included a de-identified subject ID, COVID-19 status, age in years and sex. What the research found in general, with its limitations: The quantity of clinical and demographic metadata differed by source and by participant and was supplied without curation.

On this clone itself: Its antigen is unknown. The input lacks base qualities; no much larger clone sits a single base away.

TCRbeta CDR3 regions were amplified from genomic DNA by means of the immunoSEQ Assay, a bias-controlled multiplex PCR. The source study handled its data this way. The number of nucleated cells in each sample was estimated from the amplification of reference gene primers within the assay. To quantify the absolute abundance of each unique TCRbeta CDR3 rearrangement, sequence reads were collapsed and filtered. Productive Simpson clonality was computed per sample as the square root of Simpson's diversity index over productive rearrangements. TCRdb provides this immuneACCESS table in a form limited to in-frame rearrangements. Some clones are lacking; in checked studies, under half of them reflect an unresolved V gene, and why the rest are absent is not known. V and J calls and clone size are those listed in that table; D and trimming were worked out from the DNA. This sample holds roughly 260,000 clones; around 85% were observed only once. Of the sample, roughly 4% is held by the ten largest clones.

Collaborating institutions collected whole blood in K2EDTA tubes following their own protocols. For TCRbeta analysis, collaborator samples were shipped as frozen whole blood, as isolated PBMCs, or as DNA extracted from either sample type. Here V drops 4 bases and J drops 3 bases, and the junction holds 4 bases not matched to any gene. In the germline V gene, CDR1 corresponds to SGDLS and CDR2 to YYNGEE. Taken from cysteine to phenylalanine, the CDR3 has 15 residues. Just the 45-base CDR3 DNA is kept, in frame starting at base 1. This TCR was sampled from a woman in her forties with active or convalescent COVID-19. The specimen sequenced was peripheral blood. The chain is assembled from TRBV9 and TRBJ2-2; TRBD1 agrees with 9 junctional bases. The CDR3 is CASSPGQGYTGELFF. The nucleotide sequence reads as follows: TGTGCCAGCAGCCCCGGACAGGGGTACACCGGGGAGCTGTTTTTT.